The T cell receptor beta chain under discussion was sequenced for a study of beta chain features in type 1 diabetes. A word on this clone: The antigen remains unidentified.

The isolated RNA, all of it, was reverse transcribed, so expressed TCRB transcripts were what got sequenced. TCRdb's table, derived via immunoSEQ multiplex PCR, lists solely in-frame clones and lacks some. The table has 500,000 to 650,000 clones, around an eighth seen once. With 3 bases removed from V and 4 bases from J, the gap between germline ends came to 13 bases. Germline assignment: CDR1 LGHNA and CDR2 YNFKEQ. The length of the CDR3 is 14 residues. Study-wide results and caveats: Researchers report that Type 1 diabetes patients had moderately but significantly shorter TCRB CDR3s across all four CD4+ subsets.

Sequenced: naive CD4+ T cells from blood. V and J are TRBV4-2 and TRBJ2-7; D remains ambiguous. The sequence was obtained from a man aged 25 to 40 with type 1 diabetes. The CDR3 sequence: CASSQDVKVYEQYF. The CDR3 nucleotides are TGTGCCAGCAGCCAGGACGTAAAGGTTTACGAGCAGTACTTC.